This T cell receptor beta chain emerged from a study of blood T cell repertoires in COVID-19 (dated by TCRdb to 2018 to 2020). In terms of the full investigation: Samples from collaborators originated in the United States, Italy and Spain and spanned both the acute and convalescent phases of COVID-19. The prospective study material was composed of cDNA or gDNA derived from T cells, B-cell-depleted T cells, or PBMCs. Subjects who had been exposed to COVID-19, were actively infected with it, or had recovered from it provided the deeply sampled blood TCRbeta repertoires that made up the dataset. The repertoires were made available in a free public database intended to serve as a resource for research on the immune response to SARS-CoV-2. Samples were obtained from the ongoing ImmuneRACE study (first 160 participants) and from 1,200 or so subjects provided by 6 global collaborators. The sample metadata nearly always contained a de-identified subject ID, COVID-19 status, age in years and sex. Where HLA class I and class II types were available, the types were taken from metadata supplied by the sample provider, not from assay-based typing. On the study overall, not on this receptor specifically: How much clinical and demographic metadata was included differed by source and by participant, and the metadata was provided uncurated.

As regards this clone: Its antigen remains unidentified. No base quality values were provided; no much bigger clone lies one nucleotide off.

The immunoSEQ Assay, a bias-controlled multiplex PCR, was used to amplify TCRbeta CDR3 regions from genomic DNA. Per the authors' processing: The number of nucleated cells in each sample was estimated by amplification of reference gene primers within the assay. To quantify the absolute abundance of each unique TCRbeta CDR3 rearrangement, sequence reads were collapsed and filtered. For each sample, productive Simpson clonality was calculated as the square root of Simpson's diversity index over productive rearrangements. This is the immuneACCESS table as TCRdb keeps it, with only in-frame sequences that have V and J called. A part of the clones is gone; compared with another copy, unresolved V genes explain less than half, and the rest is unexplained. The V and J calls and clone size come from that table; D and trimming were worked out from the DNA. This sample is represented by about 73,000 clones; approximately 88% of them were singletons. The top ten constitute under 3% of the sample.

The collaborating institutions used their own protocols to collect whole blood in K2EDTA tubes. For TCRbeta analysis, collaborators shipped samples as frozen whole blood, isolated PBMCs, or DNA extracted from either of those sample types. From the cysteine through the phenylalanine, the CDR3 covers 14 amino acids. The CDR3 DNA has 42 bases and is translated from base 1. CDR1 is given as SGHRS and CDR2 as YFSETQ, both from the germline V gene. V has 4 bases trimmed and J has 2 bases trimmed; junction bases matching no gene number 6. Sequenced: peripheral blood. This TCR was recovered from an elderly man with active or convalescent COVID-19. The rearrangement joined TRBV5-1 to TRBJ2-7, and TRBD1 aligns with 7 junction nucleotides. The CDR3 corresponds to CASSPGTAPYEQYF. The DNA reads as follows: TGCGCCAGCAGCCCCGGGACAGCGCCCTACGAGCAGTACTTC.